Included here is one TCR beta chain sequence, with context. The target antigen is unknown. It is unclear where the CDR3 begins or ends on the DNA, so no DNA is shown, and the CDR3 is as TCRdb lists it. The germline CDR1 and CDR2 sequences are SQVTM and ANQGSEA. The CDR3 extends over 16 residues, inclusive of both ends. This entry is derived from a study of CD8 T cells in ankylosing spondylitis. Findings and limits, study-wide: CD8+ by phenotype, disease-linked clones were relatively rare in peripheral blood. Earlier authors reported some of these motif variants in reactive arthritis synovial fluid and blood. A TCR beta motif of about eight highly homologous variants appeared characteristic of ankylosing spondylitis blood. According to the report, clones linked to the disease were significantly enriched in matched synovial fluid samples taken from ankylosing spondylitis patients.

Quantitative barcoded 5'-RACE was used to prepare TCR beta libraries. MiXCR was run by TCRdb on the 5' RACE reads, yielding one entry per CDR3 protein. Among 390,000 or so distinct CDR3 sequences listed, about 22% were seen once. Source material: blood, either unsorted or a sorted T cell fraction (not recorded which). The rearrangement uses TRBV29-1 and TRBJ1-4. The origin of this receptor is a male donor with ankylosing spondylitis. CDR3 sequence reads: CSVMDGRATNKKTVFF.